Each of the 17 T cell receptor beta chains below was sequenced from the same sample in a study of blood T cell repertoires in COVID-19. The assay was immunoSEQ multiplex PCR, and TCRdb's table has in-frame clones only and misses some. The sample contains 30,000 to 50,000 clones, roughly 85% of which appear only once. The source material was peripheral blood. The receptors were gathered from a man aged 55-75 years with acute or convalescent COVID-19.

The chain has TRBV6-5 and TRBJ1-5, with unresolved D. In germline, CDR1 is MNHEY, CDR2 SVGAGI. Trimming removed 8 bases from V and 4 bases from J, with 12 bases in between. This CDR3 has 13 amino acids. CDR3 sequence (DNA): TGTGCCAGCGATCCTAACCCTAATCAGCCCCAGCATTTT. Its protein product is CASDPNPNQPQHF.

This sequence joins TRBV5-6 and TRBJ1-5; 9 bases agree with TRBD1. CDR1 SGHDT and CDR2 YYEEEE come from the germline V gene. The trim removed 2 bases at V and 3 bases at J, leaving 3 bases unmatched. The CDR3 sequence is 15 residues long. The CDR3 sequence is CASSFRDRANQPQHF. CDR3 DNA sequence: TGTGCCAGCAGCTTCCGGGACAGGGCCAATCAGCCCCAGCATTTT.

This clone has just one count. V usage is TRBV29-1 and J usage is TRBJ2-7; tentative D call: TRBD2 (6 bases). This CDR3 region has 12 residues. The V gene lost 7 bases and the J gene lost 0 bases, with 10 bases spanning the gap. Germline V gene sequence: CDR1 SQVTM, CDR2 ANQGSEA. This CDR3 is CSAAGLSYEQYF. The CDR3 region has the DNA TGCAGCGCCGCGGGGCTCTCCTACGAGCAGTACTTC.

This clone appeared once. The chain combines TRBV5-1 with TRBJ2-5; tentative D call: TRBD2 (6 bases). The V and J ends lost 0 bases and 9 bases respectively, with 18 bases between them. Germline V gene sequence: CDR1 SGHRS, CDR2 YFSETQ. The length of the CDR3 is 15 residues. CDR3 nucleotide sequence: TGCGCCAGCAGCTTGGGTCTCGGAGGGGAGAAGGCCCAGTACTTC. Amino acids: CASSLGLGGEKAQYF.

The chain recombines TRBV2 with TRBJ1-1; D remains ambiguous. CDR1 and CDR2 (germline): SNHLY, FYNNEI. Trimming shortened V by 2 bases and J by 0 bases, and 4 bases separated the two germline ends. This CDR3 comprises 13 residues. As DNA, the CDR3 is TGTGCCAGCAGTGAACATTTGAACACTGAAGCTTTCTTT. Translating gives CASSEHLNTEAFF.

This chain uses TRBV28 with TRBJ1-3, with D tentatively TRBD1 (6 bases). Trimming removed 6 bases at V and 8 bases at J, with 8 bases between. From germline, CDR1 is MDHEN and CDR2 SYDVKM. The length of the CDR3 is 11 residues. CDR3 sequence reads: CASRGGYTIYF. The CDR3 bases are TGTGCCAGCAGAGGGGGTTACACCATATATTTT.

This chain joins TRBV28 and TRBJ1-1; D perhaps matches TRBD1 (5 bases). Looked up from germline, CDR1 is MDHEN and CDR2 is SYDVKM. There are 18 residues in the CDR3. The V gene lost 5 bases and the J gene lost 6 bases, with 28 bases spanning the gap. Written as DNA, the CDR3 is TGTGCCAGCAGTCCCTCCCCGCCAGGGTGGTTTGGTGCCGCTGAAGCTTTCTTT. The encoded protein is CASSPSPPGWFGAAEAFF.

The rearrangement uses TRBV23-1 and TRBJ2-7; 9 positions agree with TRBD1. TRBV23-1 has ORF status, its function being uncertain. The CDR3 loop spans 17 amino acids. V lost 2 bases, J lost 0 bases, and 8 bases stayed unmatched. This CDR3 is CASSQTQRDRASYEQYF. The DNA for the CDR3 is TGCGCCAGCAGTCAAACCCAAAGGGACAGGGCCTCCTACGAGCAGTACTTC.

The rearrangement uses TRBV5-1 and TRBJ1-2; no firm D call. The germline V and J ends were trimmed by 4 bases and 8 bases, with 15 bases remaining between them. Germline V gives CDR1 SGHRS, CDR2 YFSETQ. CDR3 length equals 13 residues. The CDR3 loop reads CASSPDNVGGYTF. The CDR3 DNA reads TGCGCCAGCAGCCCTGACAACGTTGGGGGCTACACCTTC.

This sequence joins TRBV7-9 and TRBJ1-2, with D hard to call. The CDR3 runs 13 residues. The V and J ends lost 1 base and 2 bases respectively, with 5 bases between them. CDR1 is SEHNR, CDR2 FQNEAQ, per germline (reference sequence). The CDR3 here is CASSLGLNYGYTF. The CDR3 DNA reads TGTGCCAGCAGCTTAGGCCTAAACTATGGCTACACCTTC. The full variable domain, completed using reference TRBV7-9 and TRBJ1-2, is DTGVSQNPRHKITKRGQNVTFRCDPISEHNRLYWYRQTLGQGPEFLTYFQNEAQLEKSRLLSDRFSAERPKGSFSTLEIQRTEQGDSAMYLCASSLGLNYGYTFGSGTRLTVV.

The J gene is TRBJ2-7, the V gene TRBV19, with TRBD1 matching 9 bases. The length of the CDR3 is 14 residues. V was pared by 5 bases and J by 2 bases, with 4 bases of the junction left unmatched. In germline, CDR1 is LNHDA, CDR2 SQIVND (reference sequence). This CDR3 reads CASSSGQGPYEQYF. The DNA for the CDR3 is TGTGCCAGTAGTTCGGGACAGGGACCCTACGAGCAGTACTTC.

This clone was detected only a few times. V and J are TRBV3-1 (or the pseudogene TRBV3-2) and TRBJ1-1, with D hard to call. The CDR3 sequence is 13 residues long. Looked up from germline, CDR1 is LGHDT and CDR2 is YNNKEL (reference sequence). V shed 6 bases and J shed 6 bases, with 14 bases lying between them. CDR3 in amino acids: CASRFVEGSEAFF. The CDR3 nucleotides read TGTGCCAGCAGATTCGTTGAGGGTTCTGAAGCTTTCTTT.

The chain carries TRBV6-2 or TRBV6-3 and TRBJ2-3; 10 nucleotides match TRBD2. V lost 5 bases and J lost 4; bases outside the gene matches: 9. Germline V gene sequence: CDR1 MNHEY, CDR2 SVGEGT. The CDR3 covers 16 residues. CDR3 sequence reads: CASSPRAGGGPDTQYF. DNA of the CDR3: TGTGCCAGCAGTCCCCGAGCGGGGGGGGGCCCAGATACGCAGTATTTT.

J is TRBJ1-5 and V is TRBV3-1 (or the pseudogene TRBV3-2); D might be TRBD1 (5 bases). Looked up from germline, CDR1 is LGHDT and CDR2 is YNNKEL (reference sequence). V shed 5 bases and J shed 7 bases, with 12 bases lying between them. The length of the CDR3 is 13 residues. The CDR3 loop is CASSGGGRQPQHF. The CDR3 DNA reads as TGTGCCAGCAGCGGGGGAGGACGGCAGCCCCAGCATTTT.

For the CDR3, the DNA is TGTGCCAGCAGCGGACAGGGAAGAAACACCATATATTTT. This encodes CASSGQGRNTIYF. This chain connects TRBV3-1 (or the pseudogene TRBV3-2) to TRBJ1-3; the match to TRBD1 covers 8 bases. Germline V gene sequence: CDR1 LGHDT, CDR2 YNNKEL (reference sequence). The CDR3 contains 13 residues. J gave up 5 bases and V 5 bases, and 2 bases lay outside the gene matches.

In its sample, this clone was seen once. CDR3 loop: CASSPPDSYEQYF. CDR3 nucleotide sequence: TGTGCCAGCAGCCCCCCGGACAGCTACGAGCAGTACTTC. The V gene is TRBV5-6, the J gene TRBJ2-7; D is possibly TRBD1 (6 bases). This CDR3 comprises 13 residues. The V end lost 4 bases, the J end lost 3 bases, and 11 bases lay between the germline ends. Germline V gene lookup returns CDR1 SGHDT and CDR2 YYEEEE.

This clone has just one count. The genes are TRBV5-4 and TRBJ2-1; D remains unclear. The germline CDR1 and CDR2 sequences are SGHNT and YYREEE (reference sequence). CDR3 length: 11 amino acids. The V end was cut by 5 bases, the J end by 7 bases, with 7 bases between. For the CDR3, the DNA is TGTGCCAGCAGGTTCGGGAATGAGCAGTTCTTC. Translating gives CASRFGNEQFF.